This T cell receptor (beta chain) was documented in a study of T cells in Graves' hyperthyroidism and ophthalmopathy. Study-wide points: Most thyroid clonotypes that were expanded above 0.001 also turned up in blood. The authors' 13 V-J model separated ophthalmopathy from stable hyperthyroidism.

Per germline, CDR1 DFQATT and CDR2 SNEGSKA (reference sequence). The CDR3 is 14 residues long. V lost 7 bases and J lost 12; bases outside the gene matches: 16. These patients, aged 18 to 65, had recently diagnosed hyperthyroidism lasting under 2 months. Fresh 10 ml peripheral blood yielded PBMCs. Researchers amplified the TCR beta CDR3 regions from RNA transcripts. When the TCR CDR3 underwent first-round RT-PCR, the HTBI primer set was used. Each CDR3 protein gets one entry after TCRdb re-called the multiplex PCR reads with MiXCR. The table has a few hundred thousand distinct CDR3 sequences, more than 12% seen once. This clonotype was counted many times. Antigen: not known.

Sample: blood. J is TRBJ2-1 and V is TRBV20-1; 9 nucleotides align to TRBD2. This clonotype was obtained from a woman younger than 45 with Graves' hyperthyroidism. The chain's CDR3 is CSVGGTSSRMSQFF. The CDR3 DNA follows: TGCAGTGTAGGCGGGACTAGCTCCCGTATGTCGCAGTTCTTC.